This record concerns one T cell receptor beta chain sequence. Its specificity is not known. Profiling relied on immunoSEQ multiplex PCR, and the TCRdb table lists in-frame clones only, not all of them. The profile covers about 120,000 clones, with approximately 90% appearing a single time and 6.9% taken by the ten largest. The source of the sample is a study of radiotherapy plus CTLA-4 blockade in lung cancer. Across the study: For 18% of patients, objective responses occurred, and about 33% had disease control.

The V and J ends lost 4 bases and 3 bases respectively, with 10 bases between them. Germline V CDR1 and CDR2: SGHRS, YFSETQ. The CDR3 consists of 13 residues. General observations from the study: In blood, after radiotherapy plus ipilimumab, tumor-derived TCR clones expanded. Early clone dynamics of blood T cells, plus interferon-beta, reportedly predicted response best.

This TCR was sampled from a human donor with non-small cell lung cancer that progressed on radiotherapy plus ipilimumab. The sample here was peripheral blood, taken from a patient treated with radiotherapy plus ipilimumab. J is TRBJ1-2 and V is TRBV5-1; D perhaps matches TRBD1 (5 bases). DNA for the CDR3: TGCGCCAGCAGCCCCGACAGTTACTATGGCTACACCTTC. Translating gives CASSPDSYYGYTF.